The 20 T cell receptor beta chains below were found in one sample sequenced in a study of T cell changes during pregnancy in multiple sclerosis. Here immunoSEQ multiplex PCR was the method, and the copy in TCRdb shows in-frame clones only, minus some. The sample contains approximately 57,000 clones, around 92% of which appear only once. Specimen: CD4+ T cells from peripheral blood mononuclear cells, collected in the second trimester of pregnancy. The receptors come from a female donor with multiple sclerosis, enrolled in a pregnancy study.

The rearrangement links TRBV11-2 to TRBJ2-1; no clear D gene. Looked up from germline, CDR1 is SGHAT and CDR2 is FQNNGV. The germline V and J ends were trimmed by 4 bases and 9 bases, with 4 bases remaining between them. The CDR3 covers 10 residues. The DNA for the CDR3 is TGTGCCAGCAGCTACGGTGAGCAGTTCTTC. This sequence encodes CASSYGEQFF.

The chain recombines TRBV19 with TRBJ2-1, with 9 nucleotides matching TRBD2. CDR3 length: 12 residues. The germline V gene has CDR1 LNHDA and CDR2 SQIVND (reference sequence). V gave up 6 bases and J gave up 8 bases; unmatched junction bases: 2. In DNA, the CDR3 is TGTGCCAGTAGGCGGGGGGGAGATGAGCAGTTCTTC. Amino acids: CASRRGGDEQFF.

The chain couples TRBV9 to TRBJ2-5; TRBD2 matches 7 bases. This CDR3 comprises 15 residues. Germline-derived CDR1 and CDR2 are SGDLS and YYNGEE. With V trimmed by 4 bases and J by 1 base, 7 bases remained unmatched. The CDR3 DNA is TGTGCCAGCAGCTCCCGCGCGGGAGTCCAAGAGACCCAGTACTTC. This translates into CASSSRAGVQETQYF.

This clone was detected only once. The chain is built from TRBV7-8 and TRBJ1-5; no clear D. Germline V gene lookup returns CDR1 SGHVS and CDR2 FQNEAQ. The CDR3 consists of 13 residues. Trimming stripped 2 bases from V and 5 bases from J, with 7 bases between. The CDR3 sequence: CASSLHMDQPQHF. The CDR3 region has the DNA TGTGCCAGCAGCTTACACATGGATCAGCCCCAGCATTTT. Supplemented by reference TRBV7-8 and TRBJ1-5, the full variable domain reads GAGVSQSPRYKVAKRGQDVALRCDPISGHVSLFWYQQALGQGPEFLTYFQNEAQLDKSGLPSDRFFAERPEGSVSTLKIQRTQQEDSAVYLCASSLHMDQPQHFGDGTRLSIL.

V usage is TRBV6-1 and J usage is TRBJ1-1, with TRBD1 as a possible D gene (6 bases). The V and J ends lost 7 bases and 1 base respectively, with 13 bases between them. The CDR3 is 14 amino acids. CDR1 and CDR2 (germline): MNHNS, SASEGT. The CDR3 loop is CASTPGRGNTEAFF. As DNA, the CDR3 is TGTGCCAGCACCCCTGGCAGGGGGAACACTGAAGCTTTCTTT.

The CDR3 DNA reads TGTGCCAGCGACCGCGGGATGAGGGATGAGCAGTTCTTC. Translated: CASDRGMRDEQFF. The V gene is TRBV6-1, the J gene TRBJ2-1; a weak D match, TRBD2 (6 bases). The CDR3 has 13 amino acids. CDR1 and CDR2 from the germline V gene are MNHNS and SASEGT. Deletions cut 8 bases from V and 8 bases from J, with 16 bases between.

This clone was detected a few times. The chain couples TRBV9 to TRBJ1-1; the match to TRBD1 covers 9 bases. V dropped 2 bases and J dropped 8; count of bases not matched to a gene: 1. This CDR3 is built from 12 residues. Germline lookup yields CDR1 SGDLS and CDR2 YYNGEE. CDR3 in DNA: TGTGCCAGCAGCGTGGGGACAGGGGAAGCTTTCTTT. It translates to CASSVGTGEAFF.

This chain connects TRBV21-1 to TRBJ1-4; the table's D call TRBD1 went unverified against the DNA. TRBV21-1 is termed a pseudogene. CDR3 length equals 18 residues. CDR3 protein: CASSNRTGGTKTNEKLFF. In nucleotides, the CDR3 is TGTGCCAGCAGCAATAGGACAGGGGGTACTAAGACTAATGAAAAACTGTTTTTT.

The chain joins TRBV28 to TRBJ1-2; D perhaps matches TRBD1 (5 bases). The ends were cut back, 2 bases at V and 4 bases at J, with 14 bases in the middle. Germline V gives CDR1 MDHEN, CDR2 SYDVKM. The CDR3 is 15 amino acids. CDR3 protein: CASSLNSQGIYGYTF. The CDR3 region has the DNA TGTGCCAGCAGTTTAAATAGCCAGGGTATCTATGGCTACACCTTC.

This chain connects TRBV5-1 to TRBJ2-7; 7 bases match TRBD2. This CDR3 has 15 residues. V was clipped by 4 bases and J by 6 bases; unmatched bases: 13. Germline CDR1 SGHRS, CDR2 YFSETQ. For the CDR3, the DNA is TGCGCCAGCAGCCCGCCGCTAGCGGATCTAATCGAGCAGTACTTC. It yields the protein CASSPPLADLIEQYF.

The DNA for the CDR3 is TGTGCCAGCACCATGGACAGGGGGTATAATGGCTACACCTTC. It is translated as CASTMDRGYNGYTF. V and J are TRBV6-5 and TRBJ1-2, with 10 bases that match TRBD1. Germline V lookup: CDR1 MNHEY, CDR2 SVGAGI. The CDR3 loop spans 14 amino acids. Trimming took 7 bases from V and 6 from J; bases not matched to a gene: 8.

The chain recombines TRBV28 with TRBJ2-7, with 8 bases that match TRBD2. The trim removed 2 bases at V and 1 base at J, leaving 13 bases unmatched. The V gene's germline CDR1 is MDHEN and CDR2 SYDVKM. The CDR3 spans 18 residues. CDR3 bases: TGTGCCAGCAGTTTAGCTACTAGCGGTTGGTTAGGGTCCTACGAGCAGTACTTC. Its translation: CASSLATSGWLGSYEQYF.

The chain combines TRBV7-3 with TRBJ1-1, with D possibly TRBD1 on 6 matching bases. The CDR3 covers 17 residues. The V end was cut by 2 bases, the J end by 3 bases, with 19 bases between. Germline values: CDR1 SGHTA, CDR2 FQGTGA. The CDR3 bases are TGTGCCAGCAGCTTAGTCGCCACCAGAGGGGGGGACACTGAAGCTTTCTTT. The encoded protein is CASSLVATRGGDTEAFF.

This chain connects TRBV6-1 to TRBJ1-4; TRBD1 matches 10 bases. Germline CDR1 reads MNHNS; CDR2 reads SASEGT. Trimming removed 4 bases from V and 7 bases from J; junction bases left unmatched: 9. CDR3 size: 16 residues. CDR3 nucleotide sequence: TGTGCCAGCAGTGGGGGACAGGGGAGCGACGGTGAAAAACTGTTTTTT. Translating it yields CASSGGQGSDGEKLFF.

V is TRBV10-3 and J is TRBJ1-1, with D maybe TRBD1 (5 bases). V was clipped by 0 bases and J by 4 bases, with 12 bases between them. CDR1 and CDR2 from the germline V gene are ENHRY and SYGVKD. The CDR3 is 15 amino acids. The CDR3 DNA is TGTGCCATCAGTGAGTCGGCAGGGTGGGGCACTGAAGCTTTCTTT. It specifies CAISESAGWGTEAFF.

The V and J genes are TRBV30 and TRBJ1-1, with no clear D. The CDR3 is made up of 13 amino acids. Trimming stripped 5 bases from V and 0 bases from J, with 10 bases between. CDR1 GTSNPN and CDR2 SVGIG come from the germline V gene (reference sequence). DNA for the CDR3: TGTGCCTGGCAGACGGGGATGAACACTGAAGCTTTCTTT. Its translation is CAWQTGMNTEAFF.

The V and J genes are TRBV7-2 and TRBJ2-7; D may be TRBD2 (6 bases). Between the trimmed V and J ends, which lost 1 base and 3 bases, there was a span of 10 bases. The CDR3 runs to 14 residues. Germline CDR1 reads SGHTA; CDR2 reads FQGNSA. The CDR3 DNA follows: TGTGCCAGCAGCTTAGACGGGGGAAACTACGAGCAGTACTTC. Translated, it gives CASSLDGGNYEQYF.

The CDR3 nucleotides are TGTGCCCAGTTGCAGGGGGACTATGGCTACACCTTC. Translation gives CAQLQGDYGYTF. This rearrangement joins TRBV30 to TRBJ1-2, with TRBD1 identical over 7 bases. V dropped 8 bases and J dropped 3; count of bases not matched to a gene: 6. Germline V CDR1 and CDR2: GTSNPN, SVGIG (reference sequence). The CDR3 runs 12 residues.

CDR3 nucleotide sequence: TGTGCCAGCAGCGAGCCCCTCGGACAGGGAATTAACTATGGCTACACCTTC. It is translated as CASSEPLGQGINYGYTF. The chain links TRBV9 to TRBJ1-2, with 8 bases matching TRBD1. V trimming: 3 bases; J trimming: 1 base; junction bases outside the gene matches: 11. CDR1 and CDR2 from the germline V gene are SGDLS and YYNGEE. The CDR3 totals 17 residues.

The chain couples TRBV28 to TRBJ1-2, with D maybe TRBD1 (5 bases). V lost 1 base and J lost 0, with 6 bases in between. CDR1 and CDR2 (germline): MDHEN, SYDVKM. There are 14 residues in the CDR3. The DNA of the CDR3 is TGTGCCAGCAGTTTATCGGGGGCTAACTATGGCTACACCTTC. Its translation: CASSLSGANYGYTF.